Listed here are 29 T cell receptor beta chains from one sample, sequenced in a study of tumor-infiltrating lymphocytes in glioblastoma multiforme. TCR beta libraries were built from RNA through three nested multiplex PCR rounds using modified ARM-PCR. Via MiXCR, TCRdb re-called the multiplex PCR reads, giving one row per CDR3 protein. This table has some 9,300 distinct CDR3 sequences, around two thirds appearing once. The sequenced sample was brain tumor tissue. All receptors come from a male donor with glioblastoma.

The rearrangement uses TRBV6-2 or TRBV6-3 and TRBJ2-7; D gene unclear. Looked up from germline, CDR1 is MNHEY and CDR2 is SVGEGT. The CDR3 is 13 residues long. V lost 0 bases and J lost 5, with 8 bases in between. The CDR3 loop reads CASSYSITHEQYF. The CDR3 region has the DNA TGTGCCAGCAGTTACTCGATAACGCACGAGCAGTACTTC.

Worth noting for this clonotype: A read error may account for a junction end that differs from germline. The rearrangement uses TRBV11-1 and TRBJ1-2; a possible D gene is TRBD1 (5 bases). Germline-derived CDR1 and CDR2 are SGHAT and FQDESV (reference sequence). This CDR3 is built from 16 residues. The DNA of the CDR3 is TGTGCGAGCAGGGATCTCAGACACTCGAATGACTATGGCTACACCTTC. It translates to CASRDLRHSNDYGYTF.

About this clonotype: Relative to the germline gene, one junction end is altered; a read error may explain this. The rearrangement uses TRBV11-2 and TRBJ2-2; 7 bases align to TRBD2. This CDR3 is built from 20 residues. Germline CDR1 is SGHAT and CDR2 is FQNNGV. In DNA form, the CDR3 reads TGTGCTAGCACCCCCTCATTCGGCCAAGGGCTAGCGGTAAACACCTGTGAGCTGTTTTTT. Translating gives CASTPSFGQGLAVNTCELFF.

The chain has TRBV11-3 and TRBJ1-6; 8 nucleotides match TRBD1. CDR3 length: 15 amino acids. The germline V gene encodes CDR1 SGHNT and CDR2 YENEEA. V dropped 0 bases and J dropped 7; count of bases not matched to a gene: 2. CDR3 in DNA: TGTGCCAGCAGCTTAGATGACAGGGGAAATTCACCCCTCCACTTT. Its translation: CASSLDDRGNSPLHF. The variable domain in full, with the rest retrieved from reference TRBV11-3 and TRBJ1-6, is EAGVVQSPRYKIIEKKQPVAFWCNPISGHNTLYWYLQNLGQGPELLIRYENEEAVDDSQLPKDRFSAERLKGVDSTLKIQPAELGDSAVYLCASSLDDRGNSPLHFGNGTRLTVT.

This rearrangement joins TRBV20-1 to TRBJ2-7; D not certain. In germline, CDR1 is DFQATT, CDR2 SNEGSKA (reference sequence). Trimming took 0 bases from V and 3 from J, leaving 9 bases between them. CDR3 length: 13 residues. The CDR3 coding sequence is TGCAGTGCTAGAGATCGGGTCGACTACGAGCAGTACTTC. Translating gives CSARDRVDYEQYF.

In its sample, this clonotype was seen a few times. This chain links TRBV20-1 with TRBJ2-7, with 9 positions matching TRBD1. Per germline, CDR1 DFQATT and CDR2 SNEGSKA (reference sequence). The CDR3 consists of 17 residues. The V and J ends lost 5 bases and 5 bases, in that order; junction bases with no gene match: 19. This CDR3 is CSASSGTGHLMGNEQYF. DNA for the CDR3: TGCAGTGCTTCCTCCGGGACAGGGCATCTCATGGGGAACGAGCAGTACTTC.

This clonotype was counted between two and nine times. The chain employs TRBV20-1 and TRBJ2-3, with D possibly being TRBD2 (6 bases). The CDR3 consists of 13 residues. CDR1 and CDR2 (germline): DFQATT, SNEGSKA (reference sequence). V dropped 1 base and J dropped 3 bases, with 8 bases sitting between them. The CDR3 spells CSARGSGTDTQYF. The CDR3 bases are TGCAGTGCTAGAGGTAGCGGAACAGATACGCAGTATTTT.

The rearrangement joins TRBV11-3 to TRBJ1-1; D not resolved. Deletions cut 2 bases from V and 5 bases from J, with 12 bases between. CDR1 and CDR2 from the germline V gene are SGHNT and YENEEA. The CDR3 is made up of 14 amino acids. CDR3 bases: TGTGCCAGCAGCTTAAATGTGGTAGGTACTGAAGCTTTCTTT. Amino acids: CASSLNVVGTEAFF.

The chain combines TRBV5-5 with TRBJ2-5, with TRBD2 matching over 7 bases. The junction had 6 bases not matched to a gene; V was cut back by 3 bases and J by 1 base. The CDR3 is 15 amino acids. Germline assignment: CDR1 SGHKS and CDR2 YYEKEE (reference sequence). CDR3 bases: TGTGCCAGCAGCTCAGATGCTAGCGGCCAAGAGACCCAGTACTTC. This gives the protein CASSSDASGQETQYF.

Note on this clonotype: Relative to the germline gene, one junction end is altered; a read error may explain this. V gene TRBV20-1 combines with J gene TRBJ1-2, with TRBD1 matching over 7 bases. Germline CDR1 is DFQATT and CDR2 is SNEGSKA (reference sequence). This CDR3 comprises 14 residues. The CDR3 loop is CSARRDSANHGYTF. In DNA, the CDR3 is TGTAGTGCTAGGAGGGACAGTGCTAACCATGGCTACACCTTC.

This sequence joins TRBV6-6 and TRBJ1-2, with D uncertain. Germline CDR1 is MNHNY and CDR2 is SVGAGI (reference sequence). This CDR3 region has 13 residues. V dropped 6 bases and J dropped 4 bases, with 12 bases sitting between them. The CDR3 spells CASRGTDTYGYTF. For the CDR3, the DNA is TGTGCCAGCAGGGGAACGGATACCTATGGCTACACCTTC.

The V call is TRBV12-3 or TRBV12-4, the J call TRBJ2-7; D might be TRBD1 (5 bases). CDR3 length equals 14 residues. Trimming stripped 1 base from V and 8 bases from J, with 15 bases between. The CDR3 loop is CASSLGAGYTKQYF. In DNA, the CDR3 is TGTGCCAGCAGTTTAGGGGCAGGGTACACCAAGCAGTACTTC.

This rearrangement joins TRBV5-5 to TRBJ2-7, with D possibly TRBD1 on 6 matching bases. Germline-derived CDR1 and CDR2 are SGHKS and YYEKEE (reference sequence). The CDR3 runs 13 residues. V was pared by 4 bases and J by 4 bases, with 12 bases between. This CDR3 is CASSPGQKYEQYF. As DNA, the CDR3 is TGTGCCAGCAGCCCCGGACAGAAATACGAGCAGTACTTC.

J is TRBJ2-5 and V is TRBV6-5; D gene uncertain. With 4 bases removed from V and 4 bases from J, the gap between germline ends came to 10 bases. CDR3 size: 13 residues. CDR1 is MNHEY and CDR2 is SVGAGI in the germline V gene. CDR3 nucleotides: TGTGCCAGCAGTTTCGGCTATAGAGAGACCCAGTACTTC. Protein product: CASSFGYRETQYF.

The genes are TRBV11-2 and TRBJ2-2, with 9 nucleotides matching TRBD2. CDR3 length: 15 amino acids. Trimming cost V 8 bases and J 1 base; bases outside gene matches: 5. The germline CDR1 and CDR2 sequences are SGHAT and FQNNGV. The CDR3 DNA is TGTGCCAGCGCTCCGACTAGCGGGAACACCGGGGAGCTGTTTTTT. Translating it yields CASAPTSGNTGELFF.

This clonotype was recorded a few times. The chain couples TRBV4-1 to TRBJ1-6; 11 nucleotides align to TRBD1. Germline loops: CDR1 MGHRA, CDR2 YSYEKL. The length of the CDR3 is 16 residues. Losses at the gene ends were 1 base for V and 7 bases for J; bases not matched to a gene: 3. CDR3 amino acids: CASSQVGQGGNSPLHF. The CDR3 coding sequence is TGCGCCAGCAGCCAAGTGGGACAGGGGGGAAATTCACCCCTCCACTTT.

In regard to this clonotype: This may stem from a read error, because a much larger clone lies one nucleotide away. The chain has TRBV11-3 and TRBJ2-1; D tentatively reads TRBD1 or TRBD2 (5 bases each). The CDR3 spans 13 residues. The germline gives CDR1 SGHNT, CDR2 YENEEA. Trimming removed 4 bases at V and 8 bases at J, with 12 bases between. DNA for the CDR3: TGTGCCAGCAGCTACGGGGCGAACGATGAGCAGTTCTTC. Translation gives CASSYGANDEQFF.

This chain joins TRBV11-2 and TRBJ2-7; D possibly corresponds to TRBD2 (7 bases). The CDR3 covers 15 residues. Germline CDR1 is SGHAT and CDR2 is FQNNGV. Trimming removed 5 bases at V and 6 bases at J, with 20 bases between. The CDR3 nucleotides are TGTGCCAGCAGCCCGCCCAGGACTAGAGGGGGCGAGCAGTACTTC. Translating it yields CASSPPRTRGGEQYF.

This clonotype was observed a few times. This chain joins TRBV20-1 and TRBJ2-1, with TRBD2 identical over 13 bases. V gave up 6 bases and J gave up 4 bases; unmatched junction bases: 9. The CDR3 spans 16 residues. Germline V gene sequence: CDR1 DFQATT, CDR2 SNEGSKA (reference sequence). For the CDR3, the DNA is TGCAGTGCGCAAACTAGCGGGAGGGCCACGTACAATGAGCAGTTCTTC. Residues: CSAQTSGRATYNEQFF.

The chain employs TRBV12-3 or TRBV12-4 and TRBJ2-7; D is perhaps TRBD1 or TRBD2 (5 bases each). The V end was cut by 2 bases, the J end by 6 bases, with 17 bases between. The CDR3 is 15 amino acids. The CDR3 region is CASSLPGPRQGEQYF. The DNA of the CDR3 is TGTGCCAGCAGTTTACCGGGGCCGCGACAAGGCGAGCAGTACTTC.

V usage is TRBV20-1 and J usage is TRBJ2-7; weak D call: TRBD1 (6 bases). Trimming pared 6 bases from V and 5 bases from J, leaving 17 bases between. Germline V gives CDR1 DFQATT, CDR2 SNEGSKA (reference sequence). This CDR3 comprises 13 residues. The CDR3 coding sequence is TGCAGTGCAAACACAGGGATGTTAAACGAGCAGTACTTC. Protein: CSANTGMLNEQYF.

The gene calls are TRBV4-2 and TRBJ1-2, with 7 bases matching TRBD1. Germline CDR1 and CDR2: LGHNA and YNFKEQ. The ends lost 0 bases at V and 8 bases at J; junction bases unmatched: 15. The CDR3 totals 17 residues. The CDR3 sequence is CASSQELRTGEVNGYTF. CDR3 DNA: TGTGCCAGCAGCCAAGAGCTCCGGACAGGAGAAGTTAACGGCTACACCTTC.

The CDR3 loop reads CASSRGLSSGANVLTF. DNA of the CDR3: TGTGCCAGCAGTCGGGGACTGAGCTCTGGGGCCAACGTCCTGACTTTC. The V gene is TRBV6-5, the J gene TRBJ2-6; D is possibly TRBD2 (6 bases). The CDR3 is 16 amino acids. Trimming left V 5 bases short and J 0 bases short, with 11 bases between. The germline CDR1 and CDR2 sequences are MNHEY and SVGAGI.

Notes on this clonotype: Mismatch with germline at one junction end may stem from a read error. This rearrangement joins TRBV11-2 to TRBJ2-7, with D tentatively TRBD1 or TRBD2 (5 bases each). Germline assignment: CDR1 SGHAT and CDR2 FQNNGV. CDR3 length: 15 residues. The CDR3, as DNA: TGTGCCAGCAGCTTAGAGGGGACGGCAACCTACGAGCAGAACTTC. Translation: CASSLEGTATYEQNF.

Only one count was recorded for this clonotype. Sequence at one end of the junction differs from germline and may be a read error. The CDR3: CSALTDVSTYTQYF. CDR3 sequence (DNA): TGCAGTGCCCTTACCGACGTAAGCACATATACGCAGTATTTT. This sequence joins TRBV20-1 and TRBJ2-3; D gene uncertain. From germline, CDR1 is DFQATT and CDR2 SNEGSKA (reference sequence). This CDR3 is built from 14 residues.

This clonotype has only one observation. The chain couples TRBV13 to TRBJ1-4; the D is unclear. The V gene's germline CDR1 is PRHDT and CDR2 FYEKMQ (reference sequence). The V and J ends lost 5 bases and 3 bases respectively, with 10 bases between them. This CDR3 has 14 residues. CDR3 nucleotides: TGTGCCAGCAGCCCAAGGGCCGCTAATGAAAAACTGTTTTTT. Its translation: CASSPRAANEKLFF.

The CDR3 coding sequence is TGTGCCAGCAGGGCGGGGTTGGCTAGCGGGAGGGCCCACAATGAGCAGTTCTTC. Its translation is CASRAGLASGRAHNEQFF. This chain connects TRBV6-1 to TRBJ2-1, with 12 nucleotides matching TRBD2. This CDR3 comprises 18 residues. The J segment lost 5 bases and the V segment lost 6 bases, leaving 14 bases of the junction unmatched. Germline V gene lookup returns CDR1 MNHNS and CDR2 SASEGT.

V gene TRBV6-5 combines with J gene TRBJ2-5; 7 bases map to TRBD1. The trim removed 5 bases at V and 5 bases at J, leaving 2 bases unmatched. Germline V gene lookup returns CDR1 MNHEY and CDR2 SVGAGI. The CDR3 contains 12 residues. Here the CDR3 DNA reads TGTGCCAGCAGTACAGGGGCGGAGACCCAGTACTTC. Encoded protein: CASSTGAETQYF.

This chain joins TRBV6-5 and TRBJ1-6, with D possibly TRBD1 on 6 matching bases. This CDR3 spans 15 amino acids. Germline CDR1 MNHEY, CDR2 SVGAGI. V lost 6 bases and J lost 10, with 19 bases in between. The chain's CDR3 is CASRAPRGASSPLHF. The DNA for the CDR3 is TGTGCCAGCAGGGCACCCAGGGGCGCTTCCTCACCCCTCCACTTT.